This T cell receptor beta chain was recovered during a study of T cells in Graves' hyperthyroidism and ophthalmopathy. Researchers took RNA transcripts and amplified the TCR beta CDR3 regions from them. HTBI primers were the set used in a first-round RT-PCR of the TCR CDR3. TCRdb processed the multiplex PCR reads anew with MiXCR; each CDR3 protein has one entry. Among over 350,000 distinct CDR3 sequences listed, around a sixth were seen once. The V segment lost 3 bases and the J segment 7 bases; nucleotides outside the gene matches: 7. Germline-derived CDR1 and CDR2 are MNHEY and SVGEGT. The CDR3 length is 14 residues. The authors took PBMCs from over 8.5 ml fresh peripheral blood.

The V gene is TRBV6-2 or TRBV6-3, the J gene TRBJ1-2; 8 bases align to TRBD1. The sequence was collected from a young man with Graves' ophthalmopathy. Sequenced: blood. CDR3 sequence: CASSYPGGQSGYTF. The CDR3 coding sequence is TGTGCCAGCAGTTATCCAGGGGGCCAATCTGGCTACACCTTC.